This section outlines one T cell receptor (beta chain) sequence together with its context. Its antigen specificity is not known. Base qualities are not at hand, and no much larger clone is one base apart. The V and J ends are trimmed by 2 bases and 4 bases, leaving 10 bases between them. CDR1 and CDR2 are read off the germline V gene as SGHDT and YYEEEE. The CDR3 sequence holds 15 residues, the cysteine and phenylalanine included. Only the CDR3 region is kept as DNA, spanning 45 bases read in frame from base 1. This record comes from a study of cytomegalovirus exposure and HLA in healthy donors (dated by TCRdb to about 2017). About the full investigation: In an earlier analysis of around 540 of the donors, roughly 300 Gb of sequence data and some 120 million unique TCR beta sequences from roughly 200 million T cells were reported. The number of typed donors differed by locus: roughly 620-630 for A, B, C, DRB1 and DQB1; 522 for DQA1; about 600 for DPA1; and about 450 for DPB1. Rather than drawing on any new phenotypic data, the later analysis identified candidate immune exposures from TCR beta sequences and the way those sequences occurred across donors. The study profiled the T cell repertoires of some 610 subjects by immunosequencing and related them to cytomegalovirus serostatus. To study patterns of TCR occurrence, a later analysis re-analyzed previously published TCR beta repertoires from 650 to 750 donors and added high-resolution HLA genotyping. Both class I and class II loci were covered by HLA typing, at four-digit resolution. Roughly five DR-DQ haplotypes were handled as single units for association and clustering because linkage in the cohort was strong. The genetic ancestry cluster associated with self-reported Caucasian donors included roughly four fifths of the 300 to 450 genotyped donors. Donor age, sex, ethnicity and CMV serostatus were collected together with the repertoire data. Along with the approximately 650-subject first cohort, a separate validation cohort of 120 different subjects was used. The study aimed to test whether cataloging public T cell receptors could reveal signatures of past pathogen exposure. Approximately 300 gigabases of sequencing data and around 85 million unique TCR sequences made up an early release that covered approximately 620 HLA-typed donors. To predict cytomegalovirus infection status, the study combined high-throughput TCR immunosequencing, statistical association of individual TCRs with disease status, and machine learning. In a later genetic analysis, genome-wide SNP genotypes for about 55% of the 666 donors were used, and that subset was treated as a discovery cohort. On average, around 240,000 unique TCR beta nucleotide sequences were sequenced per donor among several hundred genotyped donors of the cohort, with roughly 18% of those sequences being non-productive. All discovery cohort repertoires had been generated using a single sequencing platform. An earlier analysis of around 580 of the donors used high-throughput TCR beta sequencing to judge whether each TCR beta V gene segment behaved as functional or pseudogenic. Here is what the overall study found, with its caveats: Specific HLA alleles were associated with 16,951 TCR beta sequences at a false discovery rate of 0.05 in a later analysis. The 87-base-pair reads could not distinguish some IMGT-functional V segments, including TRBV6-2 and TRBV6-3, so those segments were excluded. Because some donors lacked HLA typing at each locus, the association tests relied only on the typed subset. Strong co-occurrence of HLA alleles, especially DR and DQ, made assigning TCR associations to individual alleles difficult. A later analysis found that TCR association rates varied across HLA loci, with DRB1 alleles showing the most associated TCRs and HLA-C alleles the fewest. According to the authors, the approach could potentially be generalized to other disease states and immunological phenotypes. Sequencing depth was assumed to be roughly uniform across donors in the presence/absence analyses, though that assumption may not hold. Most CMV-associated TCR beta chains appeared to be HLA-restricted in a later analysis, and the HLA associations seemed to be driven largely by CMV exposure. According to a later analysis, parvovirus B19, influenza, CMV and Epstein-Barr virus appeared linked to several top co-occurrence clusters. Correlated functional status among segregating V segments might be attributable to linkage disequilibrium, but an unknown experimental factor could not be ruled out. A later genetic analysis reported fewer N-insertions in productive TCRs among donors in an Asian-associated ancestry cluster than the roughly 620-donor mean. The earlier analysis of some 560 of the donors excluded some 16 rarely observed V segments, including chromosome 9 orphons, because counts were too low. A later genetic analysis associated a missense DCLRE1C variant with V-gene and J-gene trimming of TCR beta chains, and an independent cohort replicated the association. This cohort had only TCR beta chains sequenced, and the lack of alpha or paired-chain data limited which features could be detected. In a later analysis, HLA-associated TCR beta chains were found to be more clonally expanded and to have lower generation probabilities than equally common non-associated chains. A cluster of highly shared sequence variants was judged likely to be a technical artifact of the sequencing pipeline. Most TCR sequences were observed very rarely across donors, whereas some public TCRs were present in many individuals. The classifier was reported to diagnose cytomegalovirus status with high specificity and sensitivity in both the original and validation cohorts. The only immune exposure information available for the cohort was CMV serostatus. In vitro tests confirmed that a few of the cytomegalovirus-associated TCR beta chains recognize cytomegalovirus antigens. In an earlier analysis of approximately 600 of the donors, most TCR beta V segments were observed in productive rearrangements about 90% or about 30% of the time, broadly matching IMGT annotations. A further reported finding was that TCR beta sequences accurately predicted the HLA-A and HLA-B alleles for most subjects in the first cohort. A total of roughly 160 TCR beta chains were listed by the study as associated with cytomegalovirus.

The cohort comprised approximately 700 healthy bone marrow donors. At the time of sampling, every cohort member was nominally healthy, though immune exposures that went unrecorded were likely present. The donor tested CMV seronegative and was one of the 352 seronegative cohort members. Each donor provided a peripheral blood sample, and peripheral blood mononuclear cells were used for TCR beta sequencing. Genomic DNA was extracted from the blood cell samples with the Qiagen DNeasy Blood Extraction Kit. The library was prepared using the immunoSEQ multiplex PCR assay. A mixture of 60 forward primers for TCR Vbeta segments and 13 reverse primers for TCR Jbeta segments was used in the multiplex PCR. Amplification of the CDR3 region of rearranged TCR beta genes was performed with a multiplex PCR assay on genomic DNA. On the Illumina HiSeq System, the amplified TCR beta libraries were sequenced as 87-base-pair reads. Regarding the original processing steps: A later analysis tallied roughly 80 million unique TCR beta chains across the 650 to 750 repertoires, and around 9.9 million of those chains were shared by two or more donors. Raw reads were error-corrected and collapsed into unique sequences with a nearest-neighbor algorithm that merged closely related sequences to remove PCR and sequencing errors. CDR3 sequences were aligned to IMGT reference sequences to assign V, D and J gene segments. For a sequence to be retained, a match of at least six nucleotides was required to both a V gene segment and a J gene segment. A rearrangement was called productive if the CDR3 had no stop codons and remained in frame with V and J, and every other rearrangement was called non-productive. Following IMGT convention, CDR3 was defined as the stretch from the second conserved V-encoded cysteine up to the conserved J-encoded phenylalanine. Sequences without an unambiguous match to a single V gene segment were excluded from the earlier analysis of 450 to 750 of the donors. An earlier analysis of 500 to 700 of the donors classified V segments as functional when productive rearrangements were above 56.7% and as segregating when the standard deviation between donors was above 5%. A statistical classification framework was built to diagnose cytomegalovirus status from the catalog of TCR beta chain sequences. A later analysis assigned V and J genes by comparing TCR nucleotide sequences with IMGT/GENE-DB human TR gene sequences. The TCRdist pipeline was used in a later analysis to assign CDR3 sequences and most-parsimonious VDJ recombination scenarios. In a later analysis, every TCR beta chain was defined by the combination of its CDR3 amino acid sequence and its V-gene family, and reads without a unique V-gene family were dropped. To address suspected cross-contamination and a sequencing artifact, a later analysis removed over 500 highly shared, low-generation-probability nucleotide sequences. For each public chain, a later analysis derived a clonal expansion index from normalized ranks of inferred template counts within each repertoire. Generation probabilities in a later analysis came from a VDJ recombination model fitted to out-of-frame rearrangements, and those results were checked against IGoR. Hypergeometric tests were used in a later analysis to score TCR-TCR, TCR-HLA and TCR-CMV co-occurrence, with a repertoire-size bias correction applied to the TCR pairs. A later analysis estimated false discovery rates by permuting HLA or CMV assignments 20 times. A later analysis grouped co-occurring TCRs with DBSCAN, adding TCRdist sequence similarity when clustering within HLA-allele-positive subsets. Repertoires with fewer than 30,000 or more than 120,000 public chains, plus five repertoires with anomalous nucleotide sharing, were excluded from co-occurrence clustering. In TCRdb, the immuneACCESS table is reduced to in-frame sequences with V and J assigned. These tables do not hold every clone; where another copy was compared, an unresolved V gene accounts for under half, and the others remain unexplained. The D gene and trimming were derived from the DNA, and the V and J assignments and clone size from that table. For this sample the table gives over 70,000 clones, of which 70% to 80% were detected only once. About 4% of the sample is taken by the ten largest.

Sequenced sample: PBMCs. This clonotype was sampled from a man aged 25-40 years in good health and CMV-seronegative. Recombination connected TRBV5-6 to TRBJ2-6; perhaps TRBD1 is the D gene, with 6 bases matching. The DNA reads as follows: TGTGCCAGCAGCTTAACAGGGTTCGGGGCCAACGTCCTGACTTTC. It translates to CASSLTGFGANVLTF. The full variable domain, completed from the reference TRBV5-6 and TRBJ2-6 proteins outside the CDR3, reads DAGVTQSPTHLIKTRGQQVTLRCSPKSGHDTVSWYQQALGQGPQFIFQYYEEEERQRGNFPDRFSGHQFPNYSSELNVNALLLGDSALYLCASSLTGFGANVLTFGAGSRLTVL.